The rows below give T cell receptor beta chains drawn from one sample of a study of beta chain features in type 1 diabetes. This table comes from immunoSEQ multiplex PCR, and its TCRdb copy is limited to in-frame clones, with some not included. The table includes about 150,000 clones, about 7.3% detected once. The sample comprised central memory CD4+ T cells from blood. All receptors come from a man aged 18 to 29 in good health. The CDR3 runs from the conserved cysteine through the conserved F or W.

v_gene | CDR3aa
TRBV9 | CASSRTGSNEQFF
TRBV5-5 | CASSPVGGQGYEQYF
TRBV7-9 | CASSPIREGGTEAFF
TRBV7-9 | CASSQPWSAGANVLTF
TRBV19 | CASTLGGQNEKLFF
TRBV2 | CASRPEGVNGYTF
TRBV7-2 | CASSRRTGDNQPQHF
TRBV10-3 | CASSVSSGGWETQYF
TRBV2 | CASSPDSSSYEQYF
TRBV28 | CASSLELAVGEQYF
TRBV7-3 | CASSLAGGNEQYF
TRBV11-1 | CASSVDRGEEAFF
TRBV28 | CATSSETSGSWYEQYF
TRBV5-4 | CASSLYGGGLNEQFF
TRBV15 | CATSARDLTGELFF
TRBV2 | CASSGTGIRNQPQHF
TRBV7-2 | CASGFRTGGEFF
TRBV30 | CAWDPRGGNQPQHF